This T cell receptor (beta chain) originates from a study of cytomegalovirus exposure and HLA in healthy donors. Per the germline V gene, CDR1 is SGDLS and CDR2 is YYNGEE. Trimming shortened V by 0 bases and J by 6 bases, and 13 bases separated the two germline ends. This CDR3 has 15 amino acids. Study-wide findings and caveats: TRBV6-2, TRBV6-3 and other indistinguishable V segments were excluded. As a later analysis showed, several of the most significant clusters appeared to be linked to common viral pathogens.

Notes on this clone: Its target is unknown.

The PCR employed 60 Vbeta primers together with 13 Jbeta primers. Repertoires were generated with immunoSEQ multiplex PCR, while TCRdb's copy carries only in-frame clones and drops some. The sample has some 140,000 clones; about 61% are singletons. The TCR was taken from a woman between 40 and 55 years old in good health and CMV-seronegative. The sequenced sample consisted of PBMCs. The J gene is TRBJ1-3, the V gene TRBV9; D call uncertain. The CDR3 is CASSVVGEPENTIYF. The CDR3 DNA reads TGTGCCAGCAGCGTAGTGGGAGAGCCTGAAAACACCATATATTTT.